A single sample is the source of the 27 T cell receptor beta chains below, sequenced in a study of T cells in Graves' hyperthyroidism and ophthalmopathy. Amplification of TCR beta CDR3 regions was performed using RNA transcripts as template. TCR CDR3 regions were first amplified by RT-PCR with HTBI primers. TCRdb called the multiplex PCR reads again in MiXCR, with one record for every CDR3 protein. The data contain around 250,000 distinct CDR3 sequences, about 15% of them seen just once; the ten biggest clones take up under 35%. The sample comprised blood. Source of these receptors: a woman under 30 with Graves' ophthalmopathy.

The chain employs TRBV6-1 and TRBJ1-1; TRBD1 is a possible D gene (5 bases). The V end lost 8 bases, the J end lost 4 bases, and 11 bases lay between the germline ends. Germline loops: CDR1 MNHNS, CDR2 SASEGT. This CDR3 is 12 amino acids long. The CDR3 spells CASWGTGTEAFF. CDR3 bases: TGTGCCAGCTGGGGGACGGGCACTGAAGCTTTCTTT.

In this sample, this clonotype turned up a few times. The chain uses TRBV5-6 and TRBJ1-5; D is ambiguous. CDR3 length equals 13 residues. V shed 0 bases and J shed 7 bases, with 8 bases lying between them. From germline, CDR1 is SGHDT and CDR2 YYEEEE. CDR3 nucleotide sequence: TGTGCCAGCAGCTTGGGAGGGAGCCAGCCCCAGCATTTT. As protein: CASSLGGSQPQHF.

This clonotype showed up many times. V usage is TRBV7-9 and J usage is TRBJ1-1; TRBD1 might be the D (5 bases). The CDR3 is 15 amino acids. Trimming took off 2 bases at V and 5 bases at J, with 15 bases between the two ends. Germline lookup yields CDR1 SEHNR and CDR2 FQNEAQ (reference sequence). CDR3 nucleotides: TGTGCCAGCAGCTTATTTCCGGGGGAAAGGACTGAAGCTTTCTTT. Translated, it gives CASSLFPGERTEAFF.

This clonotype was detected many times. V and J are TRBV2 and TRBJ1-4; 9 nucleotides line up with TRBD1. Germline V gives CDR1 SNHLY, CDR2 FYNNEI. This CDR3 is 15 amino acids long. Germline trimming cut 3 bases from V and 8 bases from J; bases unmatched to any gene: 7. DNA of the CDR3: TGTGCCAGCAGTGAGCAGGGACAGGGAGTAGAAAAACTGTTTTTT. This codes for CASSEQGQGVEKLFF. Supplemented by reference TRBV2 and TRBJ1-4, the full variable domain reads EPEVTQTPSHQVTQMGQEVILRCVPISNHLYFYWYRQILGQKVEFLVSFYNNEISEKSEIFDDQFSVERPDGSNFTLKIRSTKLEDSAMYFCASSEQGQGVEKLFFGSGTQLSVL.

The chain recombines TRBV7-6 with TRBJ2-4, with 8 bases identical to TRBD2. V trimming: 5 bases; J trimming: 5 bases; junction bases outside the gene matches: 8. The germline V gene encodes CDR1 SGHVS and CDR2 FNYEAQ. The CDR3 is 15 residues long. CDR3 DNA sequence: TGTGCCAGCAGCCCGGGGGGGGGGCCCGAAAACATTCAGTACTTC. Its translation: CASSPGGGPENIQYF. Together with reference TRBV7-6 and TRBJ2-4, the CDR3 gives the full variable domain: GAGVSQSPRYKVTKRGQDVALRCDPISGHVSLYWYRQALGQGPEFLTYFNYEAQQDKSGLPNDRFSAERPEGSISTLTIQRTEQRDSAMYRCASSPGGGPENIQYFGAGTRLSVL.

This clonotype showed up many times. Here the CDR3 DNA reads TGCGCCAGCAGCTTGGGCGACAGGGGGCCCGCAGATACGCAGTATTTT. It translates to CASSLGDRGPADTQYF. The rearrangement links TRBV5-1 to TRBJ2-3, with 10 bases identical to TRBD1. Unmatched junction bases numbered 5, after V lost 0 bases and J lost 4 bases. The germline V gene has CDR1 SGHRS and CDR2 YFSETQ. The CDR3 extends over 16 amino acids.

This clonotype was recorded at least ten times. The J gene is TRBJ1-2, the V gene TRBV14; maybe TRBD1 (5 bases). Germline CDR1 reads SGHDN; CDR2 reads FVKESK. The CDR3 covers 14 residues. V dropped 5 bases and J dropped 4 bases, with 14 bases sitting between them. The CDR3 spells CASSKGAGLYGYTF. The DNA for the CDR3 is TGTGCCAGCAGCAAAGGGGCAGGGCTCTATGGCTACACCTTC.

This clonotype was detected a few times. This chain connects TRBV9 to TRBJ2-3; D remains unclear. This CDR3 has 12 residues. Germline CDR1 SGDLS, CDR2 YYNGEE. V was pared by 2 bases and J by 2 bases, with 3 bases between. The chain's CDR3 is CASSVFTDTQYF. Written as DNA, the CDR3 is TGTGCCAGCAGCGTCTTCACAGATACGCAGTATTTT.

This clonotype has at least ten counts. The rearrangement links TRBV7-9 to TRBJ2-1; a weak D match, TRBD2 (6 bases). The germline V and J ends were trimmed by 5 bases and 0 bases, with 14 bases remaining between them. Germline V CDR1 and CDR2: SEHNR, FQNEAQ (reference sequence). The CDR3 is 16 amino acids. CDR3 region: CASSPGVSYSYNEQFF. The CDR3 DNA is TGTGCCAGCAGCCCGGGAGTTTCTTACTCCTACAATGAGCAGTTCTTC.

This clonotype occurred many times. DNA for the CDR3: TGTGCCAGCAGTCCGGGACATCTGAACACTGAAGCTTTCTTT. It encodes CASSPGHLNTEAFF. The chain combines TRBV12-3 or TRBV12-4 with TRBJ1-1, with D possibly TRBD1 on 6 matching bases. This CDR3 has 14 amino acids. Between the trimmed V and J ends, which lost 5 bases and 0 bases, there was a span of 10 bases.

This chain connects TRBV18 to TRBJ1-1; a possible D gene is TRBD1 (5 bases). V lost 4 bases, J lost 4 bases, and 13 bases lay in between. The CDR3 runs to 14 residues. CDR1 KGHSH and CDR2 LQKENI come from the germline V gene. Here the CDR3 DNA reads TGTGCCAGCTCACTGGGTCTCGGGGGCACTGAAGCTTTCTTT. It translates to CASSLGLGGTEAFF.

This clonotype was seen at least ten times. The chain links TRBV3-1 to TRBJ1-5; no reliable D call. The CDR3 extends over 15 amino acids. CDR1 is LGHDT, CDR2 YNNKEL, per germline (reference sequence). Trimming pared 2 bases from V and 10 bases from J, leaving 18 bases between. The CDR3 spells CASSQFSAGSDPQHF. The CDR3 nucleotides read TGTGCCAGCAGCCAATTTTCCGCAGGATCGGACCCCCAGCATTTT. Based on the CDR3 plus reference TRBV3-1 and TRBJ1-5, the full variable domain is DTAVSQTPKYLVTQMGNDKSIKCEQNLGHDTMYWYKQDSKKFLKIMFSYNNKELIINETVPNRFSPKSPDKAHLNLHINSLELGDSAVYFCASSQFSAGSDPQHFGDGTRLSIL.

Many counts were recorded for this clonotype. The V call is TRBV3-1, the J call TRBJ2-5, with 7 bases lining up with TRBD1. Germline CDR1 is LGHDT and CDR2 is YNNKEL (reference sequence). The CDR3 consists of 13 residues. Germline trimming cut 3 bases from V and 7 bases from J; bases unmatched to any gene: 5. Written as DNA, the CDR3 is TGTGCCAGCAGCCAGGCGACAGGGCTGACCCAGTACTTC. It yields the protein CASSQATGLTQYF.

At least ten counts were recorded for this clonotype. The CDR3 DNA is TGCAGTGCTAGAGATGAGCGGTCAGATACGCAGTATTTT. As protein: CSARDERSDTQYF. V gene TRBV20-1 combines with J gene TRBJ2-3; maybe TRBD2 (5 bases). Germline CDR1 reads DFQATT; CDR2 reads SNEGSKA (reference sequence). There are 13 residues in the CDR3. Trimming took off 0 bases at V and 4 bases at J, with 8 bases between the two ends.

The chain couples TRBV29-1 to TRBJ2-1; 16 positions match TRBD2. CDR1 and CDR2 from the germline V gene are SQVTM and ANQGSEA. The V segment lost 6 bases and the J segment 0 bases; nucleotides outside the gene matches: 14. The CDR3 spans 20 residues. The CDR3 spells CSVSYPGTSGRAGSYNEQFF. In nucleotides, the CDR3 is TGCAGCGTCTCCTACCCCGGGACTAGCGGGAGGGCTGGCTCCTACAATGAGCAGTTCTTC.

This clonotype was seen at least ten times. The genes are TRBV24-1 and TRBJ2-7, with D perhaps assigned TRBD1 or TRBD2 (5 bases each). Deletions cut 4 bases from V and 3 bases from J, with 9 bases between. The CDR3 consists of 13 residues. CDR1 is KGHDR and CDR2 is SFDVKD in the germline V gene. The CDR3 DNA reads TGTGCCACCAGTGAAAGGGACGGCTACGAGCAGTACTTC. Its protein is CATSERDGYEQYF.

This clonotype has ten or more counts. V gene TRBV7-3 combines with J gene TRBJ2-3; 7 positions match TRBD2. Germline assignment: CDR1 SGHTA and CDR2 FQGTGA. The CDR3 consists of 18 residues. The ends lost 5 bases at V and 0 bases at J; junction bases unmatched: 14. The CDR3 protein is CASSPSGGAGRSTDTQYF. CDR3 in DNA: TGTGCCAGCAGCCCCTCGGGGGGAGCGGGACGAAGCACAGATACGCAGTATTTT.

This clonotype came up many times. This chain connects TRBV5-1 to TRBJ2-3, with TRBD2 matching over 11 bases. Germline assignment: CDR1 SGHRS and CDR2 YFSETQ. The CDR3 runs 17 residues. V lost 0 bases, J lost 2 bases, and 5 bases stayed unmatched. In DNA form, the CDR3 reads TGCGCCAGCAGCTTGGCCGCTAGCGGGGGGTACACAGATACGCAGTATTTT. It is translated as CASSLAASGGYTDTQYF.

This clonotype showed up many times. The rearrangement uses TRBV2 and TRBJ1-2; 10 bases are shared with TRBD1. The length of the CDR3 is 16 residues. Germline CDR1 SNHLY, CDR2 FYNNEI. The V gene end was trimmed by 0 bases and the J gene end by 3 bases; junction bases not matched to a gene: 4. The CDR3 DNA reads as TGTGCCAGCAGTGAAGCGGGACAGGGGCCCTACTATGGCTACACCTTC. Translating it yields CASSEAGQGPYYGYTF.

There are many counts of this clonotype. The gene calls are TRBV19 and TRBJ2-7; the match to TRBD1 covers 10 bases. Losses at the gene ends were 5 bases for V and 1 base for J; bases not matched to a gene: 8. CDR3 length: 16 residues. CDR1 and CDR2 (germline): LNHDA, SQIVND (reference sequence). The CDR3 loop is CASSDWDRGPSYEQYF. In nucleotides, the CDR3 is TGTGCCAGTAGTGACTGGGACAGGGGACCATCCTACGAGCAGTACTTC.

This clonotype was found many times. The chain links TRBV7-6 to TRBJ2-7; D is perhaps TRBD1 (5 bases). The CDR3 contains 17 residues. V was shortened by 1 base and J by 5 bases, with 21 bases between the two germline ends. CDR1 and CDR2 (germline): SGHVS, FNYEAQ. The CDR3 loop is CASSLGRMGLSLDEQYF. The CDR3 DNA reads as TGTGCCAGCAGCTTAGGTCGTATGGGGCTCTCTCTGGACGAGCAGTACTTC. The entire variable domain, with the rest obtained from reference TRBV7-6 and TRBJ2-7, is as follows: GAGVSQSPRYKVTKRGQDVALRCDPISGHVSLYWYRQALGQGPEFLTYFNYEAQQDKSGLPNDRFSAERPEGSISTLTIQRTEQRDSAMYRCASSLGRMGLSLDEQYFGPGTRLTVT.

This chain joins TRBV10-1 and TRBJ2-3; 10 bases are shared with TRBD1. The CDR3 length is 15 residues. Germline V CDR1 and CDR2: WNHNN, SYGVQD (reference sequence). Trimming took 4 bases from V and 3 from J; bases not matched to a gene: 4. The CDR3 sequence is CASSVGTGATDTQYF. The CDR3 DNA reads TGCGCCAGCAGTGTCGGGACAGGGGCGACAGATACGCAGTATTTT.

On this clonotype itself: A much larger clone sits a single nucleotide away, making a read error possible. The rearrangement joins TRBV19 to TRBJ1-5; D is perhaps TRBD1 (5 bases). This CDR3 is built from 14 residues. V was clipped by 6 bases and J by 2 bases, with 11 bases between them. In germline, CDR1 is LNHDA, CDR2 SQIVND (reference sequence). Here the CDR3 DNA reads TGTGCCAGTAGAGTGGGCAGGGGCAATCAGCCCCAGCATTTT. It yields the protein CASRVGRGNQPQHF.

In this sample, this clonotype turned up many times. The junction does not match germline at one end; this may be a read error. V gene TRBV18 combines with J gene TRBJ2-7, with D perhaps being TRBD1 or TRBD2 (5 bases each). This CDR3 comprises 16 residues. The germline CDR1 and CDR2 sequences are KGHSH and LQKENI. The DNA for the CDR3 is TGTGCCAGCTCGCCACAGACCGGGACGGTAACCTACGAGCAGTACTTC. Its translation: CASSPQTGTVTYEQYF. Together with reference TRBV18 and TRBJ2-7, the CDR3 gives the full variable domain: NAGVMQNPRHLVRRRGQEARLRCSPMKGHSHVYWYRQLPEEGLKFMVYLQKENIIDESGMPKERFSAEFPKEGPSILRIQQVVRGDSAAYFCASSPQTGTVTYEQYFGPGTRLTVT.

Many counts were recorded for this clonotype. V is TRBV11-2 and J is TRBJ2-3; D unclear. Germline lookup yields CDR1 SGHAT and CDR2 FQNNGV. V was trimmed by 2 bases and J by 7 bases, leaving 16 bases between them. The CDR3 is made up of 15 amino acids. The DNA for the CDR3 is TGTGCCAGCAGCTTACCCCAAGTGATCGGAAATACGCAGTATTTT. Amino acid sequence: CASSLPQVIGNTQYF.

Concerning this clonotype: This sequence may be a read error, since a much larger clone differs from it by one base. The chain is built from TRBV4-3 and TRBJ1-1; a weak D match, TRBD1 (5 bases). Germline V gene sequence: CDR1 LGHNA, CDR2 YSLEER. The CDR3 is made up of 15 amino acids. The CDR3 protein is CASSLTSGEGTGAFF. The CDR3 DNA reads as TGCGCCAGCAGCCTGACGTCGGGGGAAGGCACTGGAGCTTTCTTT.

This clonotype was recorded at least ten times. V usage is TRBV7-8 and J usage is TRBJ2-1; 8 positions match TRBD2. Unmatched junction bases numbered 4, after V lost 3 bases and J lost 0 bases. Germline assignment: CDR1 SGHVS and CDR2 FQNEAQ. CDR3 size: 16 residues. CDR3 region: CASSLTSVPSYNEQFF. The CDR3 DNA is TGTGCCAGCAGCTTGACTAGCGTGCCCTCCTACAATGAGCAGTTCTTC.